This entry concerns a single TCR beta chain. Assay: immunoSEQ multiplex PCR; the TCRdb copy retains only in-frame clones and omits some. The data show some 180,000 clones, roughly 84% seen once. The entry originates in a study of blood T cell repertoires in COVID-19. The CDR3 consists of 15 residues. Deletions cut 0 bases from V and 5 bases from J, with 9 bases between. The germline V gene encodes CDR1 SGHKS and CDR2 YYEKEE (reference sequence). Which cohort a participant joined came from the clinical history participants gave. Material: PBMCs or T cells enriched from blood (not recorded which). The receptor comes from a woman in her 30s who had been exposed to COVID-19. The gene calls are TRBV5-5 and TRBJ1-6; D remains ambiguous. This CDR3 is CASSLDTNNNSPLHF. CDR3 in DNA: TGTGCCAGCAGCTTGGACACCAATAATAATTCACCCCTCCACTTT.